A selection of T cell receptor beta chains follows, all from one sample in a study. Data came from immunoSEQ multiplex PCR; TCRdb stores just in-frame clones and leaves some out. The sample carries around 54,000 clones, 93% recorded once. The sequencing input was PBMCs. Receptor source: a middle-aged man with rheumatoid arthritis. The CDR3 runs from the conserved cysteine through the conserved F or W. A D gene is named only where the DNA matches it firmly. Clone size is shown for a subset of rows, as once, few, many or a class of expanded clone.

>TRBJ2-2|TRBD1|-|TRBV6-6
CASSRDRVDTGELFF
TGTGCCAGCAGTCGGGACAGGGTTGACACCGGGGAGCTGTTTTTT
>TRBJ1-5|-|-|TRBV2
CASSEVSRDRTLHF
TGTGCCAGCAGTGAAGTGAGCCGGGACCGGACCCTACATTTT
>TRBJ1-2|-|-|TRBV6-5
CASSNAMLGGYTF
TGTGCCAGCAGTAACGCTATGTTGGGGGGCTACACCTTC
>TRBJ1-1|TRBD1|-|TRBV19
CASRSTRGGVTEAFF
TGTGCCAGTAGATCGACCAGGGGGGGGGTGACTGAAGCTTTCTTT
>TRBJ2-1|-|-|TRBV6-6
CAILDGSSNEQFF
TGTGCCATACTTGACGGGAGCTCCAATGAGCAGTTCTTC
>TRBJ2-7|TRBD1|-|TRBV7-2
CASSLVMGQKFSYEQYF
TGTGCCAGCAGCTTAGTCATGGGACAGAAATTCTCCTACGAGCAGTACTTC
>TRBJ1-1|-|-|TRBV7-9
CASSYGGPNTEAFF
TGTGCCAGCAGCTACGGAGGGCCGAACACTGAAGCTTTCTTT
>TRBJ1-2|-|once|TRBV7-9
CASSLIRQDYGYTF
TGTGCCAGCAGCTTAATCCGGCAGGACTATGGCTACACCTTC
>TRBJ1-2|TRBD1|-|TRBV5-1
CASSEDRVRTF
TGCGCCAGCAGCGAAGACAGGGTTCGCACCTTC
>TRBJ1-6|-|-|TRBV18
CASSPQPSRDTNNSPLHF
TGTGCCAGCTCACCGCAGCCTTCCCGGGACACCAATAATTCACCCCTCCACTTT
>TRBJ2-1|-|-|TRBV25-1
CASSSLGQGGNEQFF
TGTGCCAGCAGTTCCTTGGGCCAGGGCGGCAATGAGCAGTTCTTC
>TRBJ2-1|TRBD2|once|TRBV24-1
CATSDFRRGAYNEQFF
TGTGCCACCAGTGATTTTAGGCGGGGGGCCTACAATGAGCAGTTCTTC
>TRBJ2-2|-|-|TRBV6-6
CASSLLARRELFF
TGTGCCAGCAGTCTCTTAGCCAGACGGGAGCTGTTTTTT
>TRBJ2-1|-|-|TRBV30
CAWSLKSNEQFF
TGTGCCTGGAGCCTCAAAAGCAATGAGCAGTTCTTC
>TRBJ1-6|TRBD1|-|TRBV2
CASEGQSASPLHF
TGTGCCAGCGAGGGACAGTCTGCTTCACCCCTCCACTTT
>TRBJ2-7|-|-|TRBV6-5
CASRYTENALYEQYF
TGTGCCAGCAGATACACGGAAAACGCTCTTTACGAGCAGTACTTC
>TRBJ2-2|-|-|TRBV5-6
CASSRTKGGELFF
TGTGCCAGCAGCAGGACAAAGGGCGGGGAGCTGTTTTTT
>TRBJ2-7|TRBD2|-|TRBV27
CASSLAGIRYEQYF
TGTGCCAGCAGCCTAGCGGGAATCCGCTACGAGCAGTACTTC
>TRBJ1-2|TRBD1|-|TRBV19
CASTIRDRDGYTF
TGTGCCAGTACCATACGGGACAGGGATGGCTACACCTTC
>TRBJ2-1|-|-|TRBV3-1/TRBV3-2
CASSPRAGLRYNEQFF
TGTGCCAGCAGCCCCCGGGCCGGTCTACGCTACAATGAGCAGTTCTTC
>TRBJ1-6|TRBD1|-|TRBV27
CASSGQGRSYNSPLHF
TGTGCCAGCAGTGGACAGGGACGGTCCTATAATTCACCCCTCCACTTT
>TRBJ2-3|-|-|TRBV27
CASSWGGTDTQYF
TGTGCCAGCAGTTGGGGGGGCACAGATACGCAGTATTTT
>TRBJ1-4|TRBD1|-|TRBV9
CASSAGTGGGDEKLFF
TGTGCCAGCAGCGCCGGGACAGGGGGCGGTGATGAAAAACTGTTTTTT
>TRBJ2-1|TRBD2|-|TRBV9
CASSVVAGRYNEQFF
TGTGCCAGCAGCGTAGTAGCGGGGCGGTACAATGAGCAGTTCTTC
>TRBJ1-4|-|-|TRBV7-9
CASSLWGTTLEKLFF
TGTGCCAGCAGCTTGTGGGGGACCACGTTGGAAAAACTGTTTTTT
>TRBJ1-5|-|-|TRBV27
CASSLGPDYNQPQHF
TGTGCCAGCAGTTTAGGGCCAGATTACAATCAGCCCCAGCATTTT
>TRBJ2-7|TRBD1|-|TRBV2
CASSRGDRAYEQYF
TGTGCCAGCAGTCGGGGAGACAGGGCCTACGAGCAGTACTTC
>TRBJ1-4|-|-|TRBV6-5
CASSYDYNEKLFF
TGTGCCAGCAGTTACGACTATAATGAAAAACTGTTTTTT
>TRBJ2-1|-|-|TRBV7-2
CASTYRTDPIGHEQFF
TGTGCCAGCACGTACCGGACGGACCCGATCGGCCATGAGCAGTTCTTC
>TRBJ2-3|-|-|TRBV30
CAWSPGQTSSGTDTQYF
TGTGCCTGGAGTCCTGGACAGACATCATCGGGCACAGATACGCAGTATTTT